The rows below give T cell receptor beta chains drawn from one sample of a study of cytomegalovirus exposure and HLA in healthy donors. Using immunoSEQ multiplex PCR, the repertoire was profiled, and TCRdb retains in-frame clones only, with some absent. The sample lists about 180,000 clones, around 78% occurring once. Specimen: PBMCs. Receptors originate from a man between 18 and 29 years old in good health and CMV-seronegative. CDR3s include the opening cysteine and the closing phenylalanine or tryptophan. Each record gives: D gene, V gene, J gene, clone size, CDR3 protein. The D gene is left open where the match is weak. Rows may omit the clone size; those that give it use once, few, many or a size class.

d_gene: NA; v_gene: TRBV5-4; j_gene: TRBJ2-1; abundance: NA; CDR3aa: CASGTGGNEQFF
d_gene: NA; v_gene: TRBV29-1; j_gene: TRBJ2-1; abundance: NA; CDR3aa: CSGHISYNEQFF
d_gene: TRBD2; v_gene: TRBV9; j_gene: TRBJ2-7; abundance: NA; CDR3aa: CASSVASGATYEQYF
d_gene: NA; v_gene: TRBV29-1; j_gene: TRBJ2-7; abundance: few; CDR3aa: CSVLGHKSSYEQYF
d_gene: TRBD1; v_gene: TRBV5-4; j_gene: TRBJ1-2; abundance: NA; CDR3aa: CASSSLGQGLFDGYTF
d_gene: NA; v_gene: TRBV7-2; j_gene: TRBJ1-6; abundance: NA; CDR3aa: CASSLEMGNSPLHF
d_gene: NA; v_gene: TRBV7-9; j_gene: TRBJ2-2; abundance: NA; CDR3aa: CASTLGQNTGELFF
d_gene: NA; v_gene: TRBV5-1; j_gene: TRBJ2-2; abundance: NA; CDR3aa: CASSPRTGGSNGELFF
d_gene: TRBD2; v_gene: TRBV7-9; j_gene: TRBJ2-7; abundance: NA; CDR3aa: CASSPLAGGFHEQYF
d_gene: TRBD1; v_gene: TRBV5-6; j_gene: TRBJ1-1; abundance: NA; CDR3aa: CASSQPAIQGGNTEAFF
d_gene: TRBD2; v_gene: TRBV6-1; j_gene: TRBJ2-1; abundance: NA; CDR3aa: CASTRLAGSYNEQFF
d_gene: NA; v_gene: TRBV28; j_gene: TRBJ1-1; abundance: NA; CDR3aa: CASQQGKNTEAFF
d_gene: TRBD1; v_gene: TRBV6-5; j_gene: NA; abundance: NA; CDR3aa: CASSSFGQGPYEQYF
d_gene: TRBD2; v_gene: TRBV4-2; j_gene: TRBJ2-5; abundance: NA; CDR3aa: CASSQEGTSRTQYF
d_gene: TRBD1; v_gene: TRBV29-1; j_gene: TRBJ1-1; abundance: NA; CDR3aa: CSVPTGADTEAFF
d_gene: TRBD2; v_gene: TRBV4-1; j_gene: TRBJ2-7; abundance: NA; CDR3aa: CASSPGGLAGGGDEQYF
d_gene: NA; v_gene: TRBV10-3; j_gene: TRBJ2-3; abundance: NA; CDR3aa: CAISEREVQHTQYF
d_gene: NA; v_gene: TRBV4-1; j_gene: TRBJ2-7; abundance: NA; CDR3aa: CASSQRDGSYEQYF
d_gene: NA; v_gene: TRBV11-3; j_gene: TRBJ2-1; abundance: NA; CDR3aa: CASSLDPRGEQFF
d_gene: NA; v_gene: TRBV7-6; j_gene: TRBJ2-3; abundance: once; CDR3aa: CASSPRAGARTDTQYF
d_gene: NA; v_gene: TRBV27; j_gene: TRBJ2-1; abundance: NA; CDR3aa: CASSLSAGEEGNEQFF
d_gene: NA; v_gene: TRBV6-5; j_gene: TRBJ2-7; abundance: NA; CDR3aa: CASSYSGPDTTYEQYF
d_gene: NA; v_gene: TRBV5-1; j_gene: TRBJ1-2; abundance: NA; CDR3aa: CASSFQAPLGYTF
d_gene: TRBD2; v_gene: TRBV7-2; j_gene: NA; abundance: NA; CDR3aa: CASSSSGGAYEQYF
d_gene: NA; v_gene: TRBV6-1; j_gene: TRBJ1-1; abundance: NA; CDR3aa: CASSSDSREAFF
d_gene: TRBD1; v_gene: TRBV18; j_gene: TRBJ1-1; abundance: NA; CDR3aa: CASSPLQGASGTEAFF
d_gene: TRBD1; v_gene: TRBV28; j_gene: TRBJ2-7; abundance: NA; CDR3aa: CASSWGQINEQYF
d_gene: TRBD2; v_gene: TRBV7-2; j_gene: TRBJ2-1; abundance: NA; CDR3aa: CASSLPIAGVRQFF
d_gene: NA; v_gene: TRBV18; j_gene: TRBJ1-1; abundance: NA; CDR3aa: CASSLDKNTEAFF
d_gene: NA; v_gene: TRBV9; j_gene: TRBJ1-1; abundance: NA; CDR3aa: CASSAGQRANTEAFF
d_gene: NA; v_gene: TRBV2; j_gene: TRBJ1-1; abundance: NA; CDR3aa: CASSVGENTEAFF
d_gene: NA; v_gene: TRBV21-1; j_gene: TRBJ2-6; abundance: NA; CDR3aa: CASSKVRREGVSGANVLTF
d_gene: TRBD1; v_gene: TRBV18; j_gene: TRBJ1-5; abundance: NA; CDR3aa: CATRQGLGQPQHF
d_gene: TRBD2; v_gene: TRBV7-3; j_gene: TRBJ2-1; abundance: NA; CDR3aa: CASSALPRGGREQFF
d_gene: TRBD2; v_gene: TRBV7-3; j_gene: TRBJ2-3; abundance: NA; CDR3aa: CASSLTGSSGIGAYF